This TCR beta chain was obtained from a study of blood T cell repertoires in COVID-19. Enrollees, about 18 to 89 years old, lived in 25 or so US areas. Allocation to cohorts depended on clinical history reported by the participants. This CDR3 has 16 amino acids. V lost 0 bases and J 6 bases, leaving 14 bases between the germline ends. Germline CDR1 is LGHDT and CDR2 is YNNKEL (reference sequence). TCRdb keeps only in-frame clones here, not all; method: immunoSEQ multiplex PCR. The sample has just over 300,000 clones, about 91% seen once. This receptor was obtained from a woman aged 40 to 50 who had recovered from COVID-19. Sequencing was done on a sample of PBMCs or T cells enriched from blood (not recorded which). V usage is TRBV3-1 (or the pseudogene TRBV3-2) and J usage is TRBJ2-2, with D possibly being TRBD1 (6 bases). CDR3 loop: CASSQEQGRFAGELFF. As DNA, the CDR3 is TGTGCCAGCAGCCAAGAACAGGGACGATTTGCCGGGGAGCTGTTTTTT.